Presented here are 5 T cell receptor beta chains from one specimen sequenced in a study of T cells in Graves' hyperthyroidism and ophthalmopathy. Using RNA transcripts as the source, TCR beta CDR3 regions were amplified. HTBI primers were used for first-round RT-PCR of the TCR CDR3. TCRdb called the multiplex PCR reads again in MiXCR, with one record for every CDR3 protein. The sample contains 550,000 to 600,000 distinct CDR3 sequences, approximately 14% of which appear only once. The sequencing sample was made of blood. Source of these receptors: a woman younger than 35 with Graves' ophthalmopathy.

This clonotype was recorded many times. The CDR3 DNA reads as TGTGCCAGCAGCTACAAGGGCGGACTCGGCGGGTACACTGAAGCTTTCTTT. Its protein is CASSYKGGLGGYTEAFF. V is TRBV7-3 and J is TRBJ1-1, with D unresolved. The CDR3 totals 17 residues. Trimming took 4 bases from V and 3 from J, leaving 21 bases between them. Germline values: CDR1 SGHTA, CDR2 FQGTGA.

This clonotype has ten or more counts. The chain employs TRBV6-2 or TRBV6-3 and TRBJ2-7, with D tentatively TRBD1 or TRBD2 (5 bases each). V was cut by 2 bases and J by 5 bases, with 19 bases left in between. This CDR3 has 16 amino acids. Germline assignment: CDR1 MNHEY and CDR2 SVGEGT. The CDR3 loop is CASSYRIRGRRNEQYF. For the CDR3, the DNA is TGTGCCAGCAGTTACCGGATAAGGGGACGAAGGAACGAGCAGTACTTC.

This clonotype was counted many times. This rearrangement joins TRBV12-3 or TRBV12-4 to TRBJ1-5; 11 bases line up with TRBD1. V trimming: 3 bases; J trimming: 3 bases; junction bases outside the gene matches: 4. This CDR3 is built from 16 residues. The CDR3 nucleotides are TGTGCCAGCAGTTTGGGACAGGGGGTTGTCAATCAGCCCCAGCATTTT. This codes for CASSLGQGVVNQPQHF.

This clonotype occurred many times. The chain joins TRBV11-2 to TRBJ2-1; a weak D match, TRBD2 (5 bases). The CDR3 spans 14 residues. The V end lost 10 bases, the J end lost 6 bases, and 19 bases lay between the germline ends. Germline-derived CDR1 and CDR2 are SGHAT and FQNNGV. The CDR3 is CATSGNPGINEQFF. Written as DNA, the CDR3 is TGTGCCACCTCGGGGAACCCCGGGATCAATGAGCAGTTCTTC.

The V call is TRBV6-1, the J call TRBJ2-3, with 10 nucleotides matching TRBD2. In germline, CDR1 is MNHNS, CDR2 SASEGT. This CDR3 spans 13 amino acids. V trimming: 9 bases; J trimming: 4 bases; junction bases outside the gene matches: 4. This CDR3 reads CASSGRNADTQYF. For the CDR3, the DNA is TGTGCCAGTAGCGGGAGGAACGCAGATACGCAGTATTTT.